A single sample is the source of the 22 T cell receptor beta chains below, sequenced in a study of memory CD4+ T cells and cytomegalovirus serostatus. The sort gate was single viable CD3+CD4+CD8-CD45RO+ cells for memory CD4+ T cells. This table comes from immunoSEQ multiplex PCR, and its TCRdb copy is limited to in-frame clones, with some not included. The sample yields 50,000 to 60,000 clones, about 79% seen once. The material sequenced was memory CD4+ T cells from blood. These receptor sequences come from an adult in good health and CMV-seronegative.

The rearrangement uses TRBV27 and TRBJ2-7; 8 nucleotides match TRBD1. This CDR3 region has 15 residues. V trimming: 8 bases; J trimming: 0 bases; junction bases outside the gene matches: 9. Germline lookup yields CDR1 MNHEY and CDR2 SMNVEV (reference sequence). As DNA, the CDR3 is TGTGCCAGCGGCTCCGTCAGGGGGCGCTCCTACGAGCAGTACTTC. Translating it yields CASGSVRGRSYEQYF.

The CDR3 is CASSLQTGGSHGYTF. The CDR3 bases are TGTGCCAGTAGTCTACAGACAGGGGGATCTCATGGCTACACCTTC. V is TRBV19 and J is TRBJ1-2; 9 nucleotides agree with TRBD1. V lost 5 bases, J lost 6 bases, and 10 bases stayed unmatched. The CDR3 has 15 residues. Germline CDR1 is LNHDA and CDR2 is SQIVND (reference sequence).

This chain joins TRBV30 and TRBJ1-1; D is possibly TRBD1 (6 bases). The CDR3 has 13 amino acids. The germline V gene has CDR1 GTSNPN and CDR2 SVGIG (reference sequence). The germline V and J ends were trimmed by 5 bases and 0 bases, with 10 bases remaining between them. The CDR3 loop is CAWWGHLNTEAFF. The CDR3 nucleotides read TGTGCCTGGTGGGGACACCTGAACACTGAAGCTTTCTTT.

The chain has TRBV2 and TRBJ1-6; D might be TRBD1 (6 bases). The V and J ends lost 7 bases and 7 bases respectively, with 17 bases between them. This CDR3 contains 15 residues. In germline, CDR1 is SNHLY, CDR2 FYNNEI. The CDR3 protein is CASTLGGARNSPLHF. CDR3 in DNA: TGTGCCAGCACCCTGGGGGGGGCGAGAAATTCACCCCTCCACTTT.

On this clone itself: The junction departs from the called germline gene at one end, perhaps through a read error. This chain links TRBV28 with TRBJ1-6, with 9 positions matching TRBD1. This CDR3 has 14 residues. Germline CDR1 reads MDHEN; CDR2 reads SYDVKM. The CDR3 DNA reads TGTGCCAGCAGCGAGTCCCAGGGGTGGGGACAGGGTGTCTTT. Translation gives CASSESQGWGQGVF.

J is TRBJ2-1 and V is TRBV5-1; D not resolved. V was cut by 5 bases and J by 0 bases, with 15 bases left in between. Germline V gives CDR1 SGHRS, CDR2 YFSETQ. The CDR3 totals 16 residues. CDR3 region: CASSYQSTSSYNEQFF. CDR3 coding DNA: TGCGCCAGCAGTTATCAATCTACGAGCTCCTACAATGAGCAGTTCTTC.

CDR3 protein: CASSVGGLVREETQYF. The CDR3 DNA reads as TGTGCCAGCAGCGTAGGAGGGCTAGTCCGTGAAGAGACCCAGTACTTC. V gene TRBV9 combines with J gene TRBJ2-5; a weak D match, TRBD2 (5 bases). The CDR3 is made up of 16 amino acids. Trimming removed 0 bases from V and 3 bases from J, with 15 bases in between. Germline V gene lookup returns CDR1 SGDLS and CDR2 YYNGEE.

This clone was observed a few times. The V call is TRBV27, the J call TRBJ2-7, with D unclear. V was cut by 0 bases and J by 2 bases, with 5 bases left in between. There are 13 residues in the CDR3. Per germline, CDR1 MNHEY and CDR2 SMNVEV (reference sequence). CDR3 sequence reads: CASSLSATYEQYF. The CDR3 DNA sequence: TGTGCCAGCAGTTTATCGGCCACCTACGAGCAGTACTTC.

This clone was observed once. The chain joins TRBV13 to TRBJ1-4; D may be TRBD1 (5 bases). Per germline, CDR1 PRHDT and CDR2 FYEKMQ (reference sequence). This CDR3 region has 16 residues. Trimming took 5 bases from V and 3 from J, leaving 16 bases between them. CDR3 region: CASSRSRGVSNEKLFF. The DNA for the CDR3 is TGTGCCAGCAGCCGTAGTCGAGGGGTTTCTAATGAAAAACTGTTTTTT.

The CDR3 loop reads CASSFGADRYNEQFF. Here the CDR3 DNA reads TGTGCCAGCAGTTTCGGAGCGGACAGATACAATGAGCAGTTCTTC. The V and J genes are TRBV27 and TRBJ2-1; D may be TRBD1 (6 bases). Trimming cost V 3 bases and J 4 bases, with 13 bases left between them. The CDR3 spans 15 residues. The germline CDR1 and CDR2 sequences are MNHEY and SMNVEV (reference sequence).

This chain joins TRBV5-1 and TRBJ2-3; 9 bases map to TRBD1. Germline-derived CDR1 and CDR2 are SGHRS and YFSETQ. V lost 3 bases, J lost 0 bases, and 2 bases stayed unmatched. The CDR3 totals 15 residues. The CDR3 DNA reads as TGCGCCAGCAGCTGGACAGGGGAAAGCACAGATACGCAGTATTTT. It is translated as CASSWTGESTDTQYF.

The CDR3 bases are TGTGCCAGCACCACAGATCTTAACACTGAAGCTTTCTTT. It is translated as CASTTDLNTEAFF. The chain couples TRBV25-1 to TRBJ1-1; D not certain. The CDR3 runs to 13 residues. V lost 7 bases and J lost 2, with 11 bases in between. Germline loops: CDR1 MGHDK, CDR2 SYGVNS.

This chain links TRBV7-8 with TRBJ1-3; a weak D match, TRBD1 (6 bases). The CDR3 totals 16 residues. Trimming pared 5 bases from V and 0 bases from J, leaving 14 bases between. The V gene's germline CDR1 is SGHVS and CDR2 FQNEAQ. CDR3: CASSPPVRGSGNTIYF. The CDR3 region has the DNA TGTGCCAGCAGCCCCCCCGTCAGGGGCTCTGGAAACACCATATATTTT.

This sequence joins TRBV7-9 and TRBJ1-1; no definite D call. The V end lost 5 bases, the J end lost 0 bases, and 10 bases lay between the germline ends. This CDR3 spans 14 amino acids. The germline V gene has CDR1 SEHNR and CDR2 FQNEAQ (reference sequence). As DNA, the CDR3 is TGTGCCAGCAGCCCCTTCAAGCTGAACACTGAAGCTTTCTTT. Translation: CASSPFKLNTEAFF.

This clone has only one observation. The chain joins TRBV5-1 to TRBJ2-1; 10 bases match TRBD2. The CDR3 runs 17 residues. With V trimmed by 3 bases and J by 7 bases, 13 bases remained unmatched. Germline V lookup: CDR1 SGHRS, CDR2 YFSETQ. CDR3 in amino acids: CASSWEPSSGGANEQFF. DNA for the CDR3: TGCGCCAGCAGCTGGGAGCCCTCGAGCGGGGGGGCGAATGAGCAGTTCTTC. The whole variable domain, remainder taken from reference TRBV5-1 and TRBJ2-1, is KAGVTQTPRYLIKTRGQQVTLSCSPISGHRSVSWYQQTPGQGLQFLFEYFSETQRNKGNFPGRFSGRQFSNSRSEMNVSTLELGDSALYLCASSWEPSSGGANEQFFGPGTRLTVL.

The chain carries TRBV6-5 and TRBJ1-5; no clear D. The CDR3 runs 15 residues. Trimming left V 5 bases short and J 3 bases short, with 14 bases between. From germline, CDR1 is MNHEY and CDR2 SVGAGI. The CDR3 sequence: CASSRSGENNQPQHF. CDR3 nucleotide sequence: TGTGCCAGCAGTAGGTCTGGGGAAAACAATCAGCCCCAGCATTTT.

In its sample, this clone was seen a few times. The chain carries TRBV18 and TRBJ2-1; 9 bases line up with TRBD2. V lost 1 base, J lost 5 bases, and 9 bases stayed unmatched. The CDR3 covers 17 residues. CDR1 is KGHSH, CDR2 LQKENI, per germline. CDR3 region: CASSPLAGGPRNNEQFF. The CDR3 bases are TGTGCCAGCTCACCACTGGCGGGGGGGCCACGAAACAATGAGCAGTTCTTC.

The V and J genes are TRBV5-6 and TRBJ1-1, with 7 bases fitting TRBD1. The CDR3 covers 14 residues. CDR1 is SGHDT, CDR2 YYEEEE, per germline. After removal of 3 bases from V and 8 bases from J, the junction contained 10 bases not matched to a gene. In DNA form, the CDR3 reads TGTGCCAGCAGCTGGAGACAGGGTGGAGGAGAAGCTTTCTTT. Encoded protein: CASSWRQGGGEAFF. Filled out from reference TRBV5-6 and TRBJ1-1, the complete variable domain reads DAGVTQSPTHLIKTRGQQVTLRCSPKSGHDTVSWYQQALGQGPQFIFQYYEEEERQRGNFPDRFSGHQFPNYSSELNVNALLLGDSALYLCASSWRQGGGEAFFGQGTRLTVV.

This chain connects TRBV28 to TRBJ1-1, with D possibly TRBD1 on 6 matching bases. CDR3 length: 14 amino acids. The V gene lost 11 bases and the J gene lost 5 bases, with 21 bases spanning the gap. Germline assignment: CDR1 MDHEN and CDR2 SYDVKM. CDR3 bases: TGTGCCTCAATTGAGGGGGGGCGATGGACTGAAGCTTTCTTT. Its translation is CASIEGGRWTEAFF.

The V and J genes are TRBV7-8 and TRBJ2-1; D may be TRBD2 (6 bases). V lost 0 bases, J lost 12 bases, and 18 bases lay in between. The CDR3 is 15 residues long. Per the germline V gene, CDR1 is SGHVS and CDR2 is FQNEAQ. The CDR3 is CASSLARDLGRGQFF. DNA for the CDR3: TGTGCCAGCAGCTTAGCCAGGGACTTGGGTCGAGGGCAGTTCTTC.

This clone was seen a single time. The V gene is TRBV5-4, the J gene TRBJ1-1; maybe TRBD1 (5 bases). CDR1 is SGHNT and CDR2 is YYREEE in the germline V gene (reference sequence). CDR3 length: 14 amino acids. V lost 0 bases, J lost 8 bases, and 14 bases lay in between. CDR3 amino acids: CASSLARGGTEAFF. CDR3 DNA sequence: TGTGCCAGCAGCTTGGCCCGGGGGGGTACAGAAGCTTTCTTT.

The gene calls are TRBV5-1 and TRBJ2-7; the D is unclear. Germline-derived CDR1 and CDR2 are SGHRS and YFSETQ. Trimming shortened V by 0 bases and J by 2 bases, and 9 bases separated the two germline ends. The CDR3 extends over 14 amino acids. The CDR3 reads CASSLVGEAYEQYF. The CDR3 coding sequence is TGCGCCAGCAGCTTGGTCGGTGAGGCCTACGAGCAGTACTTC. Looking up the rest from reference TRBV5-1 and TRBJ2-7 gives the full variable domain: KAGVTQTPRYLIKTRGQQVTLSCSPISGHRSVSWYQQTPGQGLQFLFEYFSETQRNKGNFPGRFSGRQFSNSRSEMNVSTLELGDSALYLCASSLVGEAYEQYFGPGTRLTVT.